The next 20 T cell receptor beta chains were all read from a single sample in a study of response to subunit inactivated influenza vaccine. TCRdb passed the RT-PCR reads through MiXCR, listing each CDR3 protein once. The sample has 150,000 to 200,000 distinct CDR3 sequences; less than 15% are singletons. These data also formed part of another study, on T cells expressing NK-cell markers. As that study records: Making the TCR beta cDNA relied on 5'RACE template switching with UMIs.

The sample in question was CD8+ T cells sorted from PBMCs, obtained roughly 12 days after vaccination. The source of these receptors is a man aged 45-65 years who received an inactivated influenza vaccine.

A few counts support this clonotype. The chain combines TRBV28 with TRBJ1-1, with a tentative D call TRBD1 (6 bases). The ends were cut back, 1 base at V and 3 bases at J, with 21 bases in the middle. The CDR3 loop spans 18 amino acids. Per the germline V gene, CDR1 is MDHEN and CDR2 is SYDVKM. The CDR3 loop reads CASSLSRGPDRHYTEAFF. DNA for the CDR3: TGTGCCAGCAGTTTATCCAGGGGCCCTGACAGGCACTACACTGAAGCTTTCTTT.

The chain couples TRBV9 to TRBJ1-4; the match to TRBD1 covers 9 bases. This CDR3 spans 16 amino acids. V lost 3 bases and J lost 12; bases outside the gene matches: 15. Germline V gene lookup returns CDR1 SGDLS and CDR2 YYNGEE. The CDR3 is CASSGALTGGPGELFF. The CDR3 region has the DNA TGTGCCAGCAGCGGCGCCTTGACAGGGGGGCCGGGGGAACTGTTTTTT. Filled out from reference TRBV9 and TRBJ1-4, the complete variable domain reads DSGVTQTPKHLITATGQRVTLRCSPRSGDLSVYWYQQSLDQGLQFLIQYYNGEERAKGNILERFSAQQFPDLHSELNLSSLELGDSALYFCASSGALTGGPGELFFGSGTQLSVL.

In nucleotides, the CDR3 is TGTGCCACCAGTGATCCCCGAGGAGGGACTAGCACAGATACGCAGTATTTT. Amino acid sequence: CATSDPRGGTSTDTQYF. The genes are TRBV24-1 and TRBJ2-3; D is possibly TRBD2 (6 bases). This CDR3 is 17 amino acids long. Trimming pared 3 bases from V and 0 bases from J, leaving 15 bases between. Germline V lookup: CDR1 KGHDR, CDR2 SFDVKD.

This clonotype has a handful of counts. Here the CDR3 reads CASSYAGLDYNEQFF. The CDR3 DNA sequence: TGTGCCAGCAGTTACGCGGGACTAGACTACAATGAGCAGTTCTTC. J is TRBJ2-1 and V is TRBV6-2 or TRBV6-3; 8 nucleotides line up with TRBD2. The CDR3 runs 15 residues. The germline gives CDR1 MNHEY, CDR2 SVGEGT. J was trimmed by 3 bases and V by 2 bases; bases with no gene match: 3.

The genes are TRBV15 and TRBJ2-2; D remains unclear. CDR3 length equals 12 residues. Per the germline V gene, CDR1 is LNHNV and CDR2 is YYDKDF (reference sequence). V was clipped by 0 bases and J by 5 bases, with 1 base between them. The CDR3 DNA reads TGTGCCACCAGCAGAGAGACCGGGGAGCTGTTTTTT. The encoded protein is CATSRETGELFF.

V and J are TRBV5-1 and TRBJ2-1, with 7 bases lining up with TRBD2. The CDR3 spans 14 residues. The germline V gene has CDR1 SGHRS and CDR2 YFSETQ. Trimming removed 6 bases from V and 0 bases from J; junction bases left unmatched: 3. This CDR3 reads CASKRDSSYNEQFF. The DNA for the CDR3 is TGCGCCAGCAAGCGGGATAGCTCCTACAATGAGCAGTTCTTC.

The J gene is TRBJ2-7, the V gene TRBV29-1; 10 bases line up with TRBD2. Germline loops: CDR1 SQVTM, CDR2 ANQGSEA. The CDR3 sequence is 15 residues long. With 0 bases clipped from V and 4 bases from J, the junction kept 6 bases outside the gene matches. CDR3 DNA sequence: TGCAGCGTTGAAGATTGGGCTAGCGGGAGTTACGAGCAGTACTTC. This sequence encodes CSVEDWASGSYEQYF.

This clonotype was seen more than once but under ten times. The gene calls are TRBV12-3 or TRBV12-4 and TRBJ2-4; D possibly corresponds to TRBD1 (6 bases). The CDR3 sequence is 18 residues long. V lost 2 bases, J lost 5 bases, and 22 bases lay in between. The CDR3 region is CASSLIGGRATGENIQYF. For the CDR3, the DNA is TGTGCCAGCAGTTTAATTGGGGGCCGGGCGACTGGGGAAAACATTCAGTACTTC.

V usage is TRBV27 and J usage is TRBJ1-1; D is unclear. This CDR3 has 14 residues. The V end lost 5 bases, the J end lost 1 base, and 11 bases lay between the germline ends. Germline V gene data show CDR1 as MNHEY and CDR2 as SMNVEV (reference sequence). This CDR3 reads CASSARERNTEAFF. DNA of the CDR3: TGTGCCAGCAGTGCTAGGGAAAGGAACACTGAAGCTTTCTTT.

This clonotype appeared many times. The chain carries TRBV6-2 or TRBV6-3 and TRBJ1-1, with a possible D match to TRBD1 (6 bases). Trimming removed 7 bases from V and 2 bases from J, with 14 bases in between. The germline gives CDR1 MNHEY, CDR2 SVGEGT. This CDR3 is 14 amino acids long. The CDR3 loop is CASMWTAFNTEAFF. DNA of the CDR3: TGTGCCAGCATGTGGACAGCTTTTAACACTGAAGCTTTCTTT.

The chain uses TRBV7-9 and TRBJ2-7, with D unclear. Per germline, CDR1 SEHNR and CDR2 FQNEAQ (reference sequence). The V end lost 4 bases, the J end lost 0 bases, and 10 bases lay between the germline ends. The CDR3 runs 14 residues. The CDR3 protein is CASSSGSSSYEQYF. The CDR3 DNA reads TGTGCCAGCAGCTCGGGTTCGAGCTCCTACGAGCAGTACTTC.

CDR3 in DNA: TGTGCCAGCAGTTTATTCGCCCTTAGCGGAGAGCAGCCCCAGCATTTT. Protein: CASSLFALSGEQPQHF. The V gene is TRBV27, the J gene TRBJ1-5; no reliable D call. Germline lookup yields CDR1 MNHEY and CDR2 SMNVEV (reference sequence). The CDR3 covers 16 residues. Trimming stripped 1 base from V and 7 bases from J, with 17 bases between.

This chain joins TRBV12-3 or TRBV12-4 and TRBJ1-5; unclear D gene. CDR3 length: 14 residues. With 7 bases removed from V and 3 bases from J, the gap between germline ends came to 13 bases. The CDR3 protein is CASNSGVFNQPQHF. The CDR3 DNA reads TGTGCCAGCAACTCTGGGGTTTTCAATCAGCCCCAGCATTTT.

This chain joins TRBV2 and TRBJ2-5; 8 bases map to TRBD1. CDR3 length: 15 residues. J gave up 1 base and V 5 bases, and 6 bases lay outside the gene matches. CDR1 and CDR2 from the germline V gene are SNHLY and FYNNEI. CDR3 in DNA: TGTGCCAGCAGTTGGGGGGACAGGAGCCAAGAGACCCAGTACTTC. As protein: CASSWGDRSQETQYF.

This clonotype was observed a handful of times. V usage is TRBV7-9 and J usage is TRBJ1-1; weak D call: TRBD1 (6 bases). Germline V lookup: CDR1 SEHNR, CDR2 FQNEAQ (reference sequence). CDR3 length equals 12 residues. The V and J ends lost 5 bases and 7 bases respectively, with 11 bases between them. The CDR3 nucleotides read TGTGCCAGCAGCGTCGGGACAAATGAAGCTTTCTTT. Translated, it gives CASSVGTNEAFF.

This clonotype was recorded at least ten times. The chain combines TRBV9 with TRBJ2-7, with 12 bases fitting TRBD1. V lost 2 bases, J lost 5 bases, and 2 bases stayed unmatched. Germline V gene lookup returns CDR1 SGDLS and CDR2 YYNGEE. The CDR3 covers 14 residues. The CDR3 region has the DNA TGTGCCAGCAGCGTTGGGACAGGGGGCCACGAGCAGTACTTC. This sequence encodes CASSVGTGGHEQYF.

This clonotype has only a few counts. This chain connects TRBV29-1 to TRBJ2-1; D not resolved. CDR3 length equals 15 residues. CDR1 and CDR2 from the germline V gene are SQVTM and ANQGSEA. The germline V and J ends were trimmed by 7 bases and 0 bases, with 16 bases remaining between them. The CDR3 sequence: CSAEDDGSSYNEQFF. The CDR3 nucleotides read TGCAGCGCGGAAGATGACGGCAGCTCCTACAATGAGCAGTTCTTC.

This chain connects TRBV7-4 to TRBJ1-1, with D hard to call. This CDR3 has 14 residues. The V and J ends lost 4 bases and 0 bases respectively, with 9 bases between them. The germline gives CDR1 SGHVT, CDR2 SQSDAQ. As DNA, the CDR3 is TGTGCCAGCAGCTCGTCCGCGTTGAACACTGAAGCTTTCTTT. This encodes CASSSSALNTEAFF.

This clonotype turned up a few times. J is TRBJ1-3 and V is TRBV28; possibly TRBD1 for D (5 bases). The CDR3 contains 12 residues. Germline lookup yields CDR1 MDHEN and CDR2 SYDVKM. V was trimmed by 5 bases and J by 7 bases, leaving 9 bases between them. CDR3 loop: CASSGTENTIYF. In DNA, the CDR3 is TGTGCCAGCAGTGGGACCGAGAACACCATATATTTT.

This clonotype turned up a few times. CDR3 coding DNA: TGCGCCAGCAGCCAACAGGGATCAGATACGCAGTATTTT. Translating it yields CASSQQGSDTQYF. The gene calls are TRBV4-3 and TRBJ2-3; D is possibly TRBD1 (5 bases). This CDR3 spans 13 amino acids. V lost 2 bases to trimming and J lost 4 bases, with 7 bases between them. Germline V gives CDR1 LGHNA, CDR2 YSLEER.